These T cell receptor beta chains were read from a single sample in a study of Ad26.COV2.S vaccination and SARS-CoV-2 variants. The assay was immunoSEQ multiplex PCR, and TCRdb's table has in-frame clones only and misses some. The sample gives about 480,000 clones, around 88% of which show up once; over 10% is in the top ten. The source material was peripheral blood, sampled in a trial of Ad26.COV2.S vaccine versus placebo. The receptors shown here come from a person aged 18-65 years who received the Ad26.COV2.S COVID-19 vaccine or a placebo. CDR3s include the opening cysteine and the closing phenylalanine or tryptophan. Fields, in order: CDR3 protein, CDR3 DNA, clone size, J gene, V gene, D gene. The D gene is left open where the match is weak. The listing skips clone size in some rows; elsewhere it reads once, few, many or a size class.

CASSAPPGPPQTF | TGTGCCAGCAGCGCCCCTCCGGGGCCACCCCAAACCTTC | - | TRBJ1-2 | TRBV7-3 | -
CASSPLGTVSYNEQFF | TGTGCCAGTAGTCCGCTAGGGACTGTCTCCTACAATGAGCAGTTCTTC | - | TRBJ2-1 | TRBV19 | -
CSARRQGGAFF | TGCAGTGCTCGCAGACAGGGAGGAGCTTTCTTT | - | TRBJ1-1 | TRBV20-1 | TRBD1
CASSQGGGTQYF | TGTGCCAGCAGTCAAGGTGGGGGTACGCAGTATTTT | - | TRBJ2-3 | TRBV12-3/TRBV12-4 | -
CASSRLAGGPLSTDTQYF | TGCGCCAGCAGCCGCCTAGCGGGAGGGCCCCTGAGCACAGATACGCAGTATTTT | - | TRBJ2-3 | TRBV4-3 | TRBD2
CASRGHNATDTQYF | TGTGCCAGCCGGGGACATAACGCCACAGATACGCAGTATTTT | - | TRBJ2-3 | TRBV13 | -
CAWDPQTGQNEQFF | TGTGCCTGGGACCCCCAGACAGGGCAGAATGAGCAGTTCTTC | - | TRBJ2-1 | TRBV30 | TRBD1
CASSYLRTSTYEQYF | TGTGCCAGCAGTTACTTACGGACTAGCACTTACGAGCAGTACTTC | - | TRBJ2-7 | TRBV6-5 | TRBD2
CATISLTGMNTEAFF | TGTGCCACAATAAGTCTGACAGGCATGAACACTGAAGCTTTCTTT | - | TRBJ1-1 | TRBV7-6 | -
CASSFGRNEQFF | TGTGCCAGCAGCTTCGGGCGTAATGAGCAGTTCTTC | - | TRBJ2-1 | TRBV5-4 | -
CASKASGTVGELFF | TGTGCCAGCAAGGCTAGCGGGACGGTCGGGGAGCTGTTTTTT | - | TRBJ2-2 | TRBV2 | TRBD2
CASSTVGEQYF | TGTGCCAGCAGTACGGTGGGCGAGCAGTACTTC | - | TRBJ2-7 | TRBV6-5 | -
CSEGQALGETQYF | TGCAGCGAAGGACAGGCCTTAGGGGAGACCCAGTACTTC | - | TRBJ2-5 | TRBV29-1 | TRBD1
CASSQGTDFMYKEQYF | TGCGCCAGCAGCCAAGGGACAGATTTCATGTACAAGGAGCAGTACTTC | - | TRBJ2-7 | TRBV4-1 | -
CASSQDAGSLYGYTF | TGCGCCAGCAGCCAGGACGCCGGGAGCTTATATGGCTACACCTTC | - | TRBJ1-2 | TRBV4-3 | -
CASSKGLAGGLQETQYF | TGTGCCAGCAGCAAGGGACTAGCGGGAGGGCTTCAAGAGACCCAGTACTTC | once | TRBJ2-5 | TRBV6-2/TRBV6-3 | TRBD2
CASSLEATYTDTQYF | TGTGCCAGCAGCTTAGAAGCGACCTACACAGATACGCAGTATTTT | - | TRBJ2-3 | TRBV7-6 | -
CASSRGEKQYF | TGTGCCAGCAGTAGGGGGGAAAAGCAGTATTTT | - | TRBJ2-3 | TRBV28 | -
CASTHYTEAFF | TGTGCCAGCACACACTACACTGAAGCTTTCTTT | few | TRBJ1-1 | TRBV28 | -
CASSVGRERTGELFF | TGTGCCAGCAGCGTAGGGCGGGAGAGAACCGGGGAGCTGTTTTTT | - | TRBJ2-2 | TRBV9 | TRBD2
CASSPMLGNANEQFF | TGTGCCAGCAGCCCCATGCTCGGCAATGCCAATGAGCAGTTCTTC | - | TRBJ2-1 | TRBV3-1/TRBV3-2 | -
CASSSGQALGGYTF | TGTGCCAGCAGCTCGGGACAGGCCCTCGGGGGCTACACCTTC | - | TRBJ1-2 | TRBV5-4 | TRBD1
CASSPQGVLAGGRLFF | TGTGCCAGCAGCCCGCAGGGGGTACTAGCGGGAGGAAGGCTGTTTTTT | - | TRBJ2-2 | TRBV14 | TRBD2
CASSPGGRTMAKLFF | TGTGCCAGCAGCCCGGGGGGACGGACGATGGCTAAACTGTTTTTT | - | TRBJ1-4 | TRBV7-2 | -
CASSLAGPLTQYEQYF | TGTGCCAGCAGCTTAGCGGGACCTCTTACCCAATACGAGCAGTACTTC | - | TRBJ2-7 | TRBV7-9 | -
CAWSETTEAFF | TGTGCCTGGAGTGAAACAACTGAAGCTTTCTTT | - | TRBJ1-1 | TRBV30 | -
CASSLSPPRPGAFWQAFF | TGTGCCAGCAGCCTTTCTCCCCCACGCCCGGGGGCGTTTTGGCAAGCTTTCTTT | - | TRBJ1-1 | TRBV13 | -
CASSLSGSNTDTQYF | TGCGCCAGCAGCCTAAGCGGATCCAACACAGATACGCAGTATTTT | - | TRBJ2-3 | TRBV5-1 | -
CASSIFGNGGEQYF | TGTGCCAGTAGTATTTTTGGCAACGGGGGGGAGCAGTACTTC | - | TRBJ2-7 | TRBV19 | TRBD2
CSQRSTSATEQFF | TGCAGCCAAAGGTCGACTAGCGCCACTGAGCAGTTCTTC | - | TRBJ2-1 | TRBV29-1 | TRBD2
CASSPPGQVKYTEAFF | TGTGCCAGCAGTCCCCCGGGACAGGTTAAGTACACTGAAGCTTTCTTT | - | TRBJ1-1 | TRBV2 | TRBD1
CASNPRRVGNEQFF | TGTGCCAGCAACCCCCGCCGCGTGGGGAATGAGCAGTTCTTC | once | TRBJ2-1 | TRBV6-5 | -
CASSSGTASTQYF | TGTGCCAGCAGTTCCGGGACCGCCTCGACGCAGTATTTT | - | TRBJ2-3 | TRBV6-5 | -
CAWSTSGGLADTQYF | TGTGCCTGGAGTACTAGCGGGGGTTTAGCAGATACGCAGTATTTT | - | TRBJ2-3 | TRBV30 | TRBD2
CASNDRGELFF | TGTGCCAGCAACGACAGGGGGGAGCTGTTTTTT | - | TRBJ2-2 | TRBV28 | -
CASSQDPQGIGYTF | TGCGCCAGCAGCCAAGATCCACAGGGCATTGGCTACACCTTC | - | TRBJ1-2 | TRBV4-1 | -
CASSQYGQGDSYEQYF | TGCGCCAGCAGTCAATATGGCCAGGGGGACTCCTACGAGCAGTACTTC | - | TRBJ2-7 | TRBV23-1 | TRBD1